The 18 T cell receptor beta chains below were found in one sample sequenced in a study of cytomegalovirus exposure and HLA in healthy donors. TCRdb's table, derived via immunoSEQ multiplex PCR, lists solely in-frame clones and lacks some. The repertoire holds some 200,000 clones, with 65% to 85% as singletons. The material sequenced was PBMCs. The receptor source for this set is a woman aged 18-29 years in good health and CMV-seropositive.

This chain connects TRBV28 to TRBJ1-5; D is perhaps TRBD1 (6 bases). Germline-derived CDR1 and CDR2 are MDHEN and SYDVKM. This CDR3 has 14 residues. The V and J ends lost 6 bases and 9 bases respectively, with 18 bases between them. Written as DNA, the CDR3 is TGTGCCAGCAGCTCGGGACAAGGGTTGTTGCCCCAGCATTTT. It codes for CASSSGQGLLPQHF. The full variable domain, in which reference TRBV28 and TRBJ1-5 provide the parts outside the CDR3, is DVKVTQSSRYLVKRTGEKVFLECVQDMDHENMFWYRQDPGLGLRLIYFSYDVKMKEKGDIPEGYSVSREKKERFSLILESASTNQTSMYLCASSSGQGLLPQHFGDGTRLSIL.

The chain has TRBV5-1 and TRBJ2-6; no reliable D call. The CDR3 is made up of 17 amino acids. Deletions cut 4 bases from V and 0 bases from J, with 14 bases between. Germline CDR1 reads SGHRS; CDR2 reads YFSETQ. The CDR3 region is CASSLTGSSSGANVLTF. CDR3 sequence (DNA): TGCGCCAGCAGCCTCACTGGATCTAGCTCTGGGGCCAACGTCCTGACTTTC. Drawing the rest from reference TRBV5-1 and TRBJ2-6, the complete variable domain is KAGVTQTPRYLIKTRGQQVTLSCSPISGHRSVSWYQQTPGQGLQFLFEYFSETQRNKGNFPGRFSGRQFSNSRSEMNVSTLELGDSALYLCASSLTGSSSGANVLTFGAGSRLTVL.

The J gene is TRBJ1-4, the V gene TRBV25-1; 12 bases align to TRBD1. This CDR3 has 17 amino acids. Unmatched junction bases numbered 6, after V lost 5 bases and J lost 2 bases. Germline CDR1 is MGHDK and CDR2 is SYGVNS. In DNA, the CDR3 is TGTGCCAGCAGTTCCGGGACAGGGGGCTCTACTAATGAAAAACTGTTTTTT. This gives the protein CASSSGTGGSTNEKLFF.

This chain uses TRBV5-1 with TRBJ2-2; 10 positions match TRBD1. Per germline, CDR1 SGHRS and CDR2 YFSETQ. The CDR3 sequence is 15 residues long. The junction had 9 bases not matched to a gene; V was cut back by 7 bases and J by 6 bases. The CDR3: CASSRQGALSGELFF. The CDR3 coding sequence is TGCGCCAGCTCTAGACAGGGGGCGCTTTCCGGGGAGCTGTTTTTT.

This chain uses TRBV2 with TRBJ2-5, with unresolved D. This CDR3 is 13 amino acids long. CDR1 and CDR2 (germline): SNHLY, FYNNEI. Trimming left V 4 bases short and J 3 bases short, with 9 bases between. CDR3 loop: CASSAGTKETQYF. CDR3 in DNA: TGTGCCAGCAGTGCGGGTACGAAAGAGACCCAGTACTTC.

The chain uses TRBV5-4 and TRBJ1-2, with TRBD1 matching over 7 bases. With V trimmed by 4 bases and J by 3 bases, 9 bases remained unmatched. Germline lookup yields CDR1 SGHNT and CDR2 YYREEE (reference sequence). CDR3 length: 15 amino acids. The CDR3 loop is CASSLGTEKYYGYTF. In DNA, the CDR3 is TGTGCCAGCAGCCTTGGGACAGAGAAATACTATGGCTACACCTTC.

This chain links TRBV5-1 with TRBJ2-1, with 7 bases identical to TRBD2. CDR1 and CDR2 (germline): SGHRS, YFSETQ. The CDR3 consists of 14 residues. V trimming: 4 bases; J trimming: 1 base; junction bases outside the gene matches: 2. CDR3 sequence: CASSARESYNEQFF. The CDR3 nucleotides are TGCGCCAGCAGCGCGCGGGAGTCCTACAATGAGCAGTTCTTC.

This chain joins TRBV29-1 and TRBJ1-3; no firm D call. Germline V gives CDR1 SQVTM, CDR2 ANQGSEA. V dropped 6 bases and J dropped 0 bases, with 12 bases sitting between them. The CDR3 has 14 amino acids. In DNA form, the CDR3 reads TGCAGCGTCAGGACTTTCGGCTCTGGAAACACCATATATTTT. Its protein is CSVRTFGSGNTIYF. The whole variable domain, remainder taken from reference TRBV29-1 and TRBJ1-3, is SAVISQKPSRDICQRGTSLTIQCQVDSQVTMMFWYRQQPGQSLTLIATANQGSEATYESGFVIDKFPISRPNLTFSTLTVSNMSPEDSSIYLCSVRTFGSGNTIYFGEGSWLTVV.

This sequence joins TRBV9 and TRBJ1-2; D gene unclear. The CDR3 spans 13 residues. Per germline, CDR1 SGDLS and CDR2 YYNGEE. Trimming cost V 7 bases and J 0 bases, with 10 bases left between them. DNA of the CDR3: TGTGCCAGCGGCGGATTAGCTAACTATGGCTACACCTTC. Its translation: CASGGLANYGYTF.

V gene TRBV10-3 combines with J gene TRBJ2-5; the D gene is possibly TRBD1 (5 bases). Germline V gene sequence: CDR1 ENHRY, CDR2 SYGVKD. With 3 bases removed from V and 2 bases from J, the gap between germline ends came to 10 bases. This CDR3 has 14 amino acids. The CDR3 coding sequence is TGTGCCATCAGTGAAGTAGGGGTTCAAGAGACCCAGTACTTC. This sequence encodes CAISEVGVQETQYF.

The rearrangement joins TRBV2 to TRBJ1-4; no reliable D call. CDR1 and CDR2 from the germline V gene are SNHLY and FYNNEI. The CDR3 length is 13 residues. V dropped 5 bases and J dropped 12 bases, with 16 bases sitting between them. The CDR3 reads CASSPDGRRQLFF. The CDR3 nucleotides read TGTGCCAGCAGTCCGGACGGGAGGAGGCAACTGTTTTTT.

This clone was counted only a few times. The rearrangement links TRBV7-2 to TRBJ1-1; a possible D gene is TRBD1 (6 bases). Per germline, CDR1 SGHTA and CDR2 FQGNSA. The CDR3 loop spans 15 amino acids. V gave up 5 bases and J gave up 2 bases, with 15 bases separating them. CDR3 nucleotide sequence: TGTGCCAGCAGCGAAACCCCGGGACACAACACTGAAGCTTTCTTT. It encodes CASSETPGHNTEAFF.

CDR3 sequence reads: CASSVTGSNQPQHF. As DNA, the CDR3 is TGTGCCAGCAGCGTGACAGGGAGCAATCAGCCCCAGCATTTT. The rearrangement joins TRBV7-3 to TRBJ1-5, with 7 nucleotides matching TRBD1. This CDR3 has 14 residues. Germline-derived CDR1 and CDR2 are SGHTA and FQGTGA. With 5 bases clipped from V and 1 base from J, the junction kept 2 bases outside the gene matches.

The genes are TRBV7-9 and TRBJ2-3; 7 bases map to TRBD1. The CDR3 is made up of 15 amino acids. V shed 5 bases and J 0 bases; nucleotides not matched to a gene: 5. The V gene's germline CDR1 is SEHNR and CDR2 FQNEAQ (reference sequence). The CDR3 is CASSPPTGSTDTQYF. CDR3 DNA sequence: TGTGCCAGCAGCCCACCGACAGGGAGCACAGATACGCAGTATTTT. The whole variable domain, filled in from reference TRBV7-9 and TRBJ2-3, reads DTGVSQNPRHKITKRGQNVTFRCDPISEHNRLYWYRQTLGQGPEFLTYFQNEAQLEKSRLLSDRFSAERPKGSFSTLEIQRTEQGDSAMYLCASSPPTGSTDTQYFGPGTRLTVL.

The rearrangement joins TRBV2 to TRBJ1-2, with TRBD1 matching 7 bases. This CDR3 spans 15 amino acids. V trimming: 3 bases; J trimming: 4 bases; junction bases outside the gene matches: 8. Germline V gene lookup returns CDR1 SNHLY and CDR2 FYNNEI. CDR3 sequence: CASSDLGTAGYGYTF. CDR3 sequence (DNA): TGTGCCAGCAGTGACCTCGGGACAGCGGGCTATGGCTACACCTTC.

This clone was seen once. The gene calls are TRBV7-8 and TRBJ2-7; no clear D. V lost 3 bases and J 7 bases, leaving 7 bases between the germline ends. CDR1 SGHVS and CDR2 FQNEAQ come from the germline V gene. The CDR3 spans 11 residues. This chain's CDR3 is CASSFKEEQYF. The CDR3 DNA reads TGTGCCAGCAGCTTTAAGGAGGAGCAGTACTTC.

The chain combines TRBV9 with TRBJ1-1, with 7 bases lining up with TRBD1. V shed 1 base, J shed 9 bases, and the junction held 9 bases outside the gene matches. The CDR3 loop spans 14 amino acids. Germline CDR1 and CDR2: SGDLS and YYNGEE. The CDR3 DNA follows: TGTGCCAGCAGCGTATTTGACAGGGATACTAAAGCTTTCTTT. The encoded protein is CASSVFDRDTKAFF.

The chain links TRBV5-5 to TRBJ1-4; no clear D. The CDR3 sequence is 15 residues long. Trimming shortened V by 4 bases and J by 0 bases, and 10 bases separated the two germline ends. Germline V gene lookup returns CDR1 SGHKS and CDR2 YYEKEE (reference sequence). The CDR3 region has the DNA TGTGCCAGCAGCCTCCAAGTAGCAACTAATGAAAAACTGTTTTTT. As protein: CASSLQVATNEKLFF. Complete variable domain (other parts from reference TRBV5-5 and TRBJ1-4): DAGVTQSPTHLIKTRGQQVTLRCSPISGHKSVSWYQQVLGQGPQFIFQYYEKEERGRGNFPDRFSARQFPNYSSELNVNALLLGDSALYLCASSLQVATNEKLFFGSGTQLSVL.